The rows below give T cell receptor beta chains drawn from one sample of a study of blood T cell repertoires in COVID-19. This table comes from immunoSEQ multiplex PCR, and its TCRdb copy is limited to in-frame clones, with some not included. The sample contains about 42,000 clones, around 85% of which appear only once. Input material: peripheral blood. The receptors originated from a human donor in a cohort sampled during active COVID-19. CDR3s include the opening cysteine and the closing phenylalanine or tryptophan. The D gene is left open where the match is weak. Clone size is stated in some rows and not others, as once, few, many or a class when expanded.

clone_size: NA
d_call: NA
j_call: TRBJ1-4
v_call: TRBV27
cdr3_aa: CASSLREEGGKLFF
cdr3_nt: TGTGCCAGCAGTTTACGGGAGGAAGGCGGAAAACTGTTTTTT

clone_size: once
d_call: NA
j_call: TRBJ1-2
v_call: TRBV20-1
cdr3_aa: CSATEAYGYTF
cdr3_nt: TGCAGTGCTACCGAGGCCTATGGCTACACCTTC

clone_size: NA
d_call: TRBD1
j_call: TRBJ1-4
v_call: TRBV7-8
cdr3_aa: CASSGRTGGGEKLFF
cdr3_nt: TGTGCCAGCAGCGGCCGGACAGGGGGAGGTGAAAAACTGTTTTTT

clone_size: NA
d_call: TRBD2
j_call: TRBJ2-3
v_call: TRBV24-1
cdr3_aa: CATSGAGGTDTQYF
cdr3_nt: TGTGCCACCAGTGGAGCGGGGGGCACAGATACGCAGTATTTT

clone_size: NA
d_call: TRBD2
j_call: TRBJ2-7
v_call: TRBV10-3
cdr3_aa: CAISGTSSSYEQYF
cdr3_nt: TGTGCCATCAGTGGGACTAGCTCATCCTACGAGCAGTACTTC

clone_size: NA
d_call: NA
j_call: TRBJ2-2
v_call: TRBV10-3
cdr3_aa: CAIKPDTGELFF
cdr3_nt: TGTGCCATCAAGCCGGACACCGGGGAGCTGTTTTTT

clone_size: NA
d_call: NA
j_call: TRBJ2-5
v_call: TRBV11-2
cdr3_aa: CASSLGTAGQETQYF
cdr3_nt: TGTGCCAGCAGCTTAGGGACCGCGGGCCAAGAGACCCAGTACTTC

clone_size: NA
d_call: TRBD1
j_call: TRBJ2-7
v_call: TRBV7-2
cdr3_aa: CASSLAGTGAPYEQYF
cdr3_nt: TGTGCCAGCAGCTTAGCTGGGACAGGGGCTCCCTACGAGCAGTACTTC

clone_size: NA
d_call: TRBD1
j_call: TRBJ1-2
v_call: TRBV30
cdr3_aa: CAWSTHGGQGNYGYTF
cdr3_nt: TGTGCCTGGAGTACCCATGGTGGACAGGGTAACTATGGCTACACCTTC

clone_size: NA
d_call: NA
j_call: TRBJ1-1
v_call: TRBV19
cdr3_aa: CASSMGAEAFF
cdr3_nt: TGTGCCAGTAGTATGGGCGCTGAAGCTTTCTTT

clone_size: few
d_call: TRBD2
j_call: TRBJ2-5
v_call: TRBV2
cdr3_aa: CASSEGLAGAETQYF
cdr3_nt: TGTGCCAGCAGTGAAGGTCTAGCGGGGGCAGAGACCCAGTACTTC

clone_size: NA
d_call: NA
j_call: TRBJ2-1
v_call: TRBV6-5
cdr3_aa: CASRRGAALNEQFF
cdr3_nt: TGTGCCAGCAGGCGGGGAGCAGCCCTCAATGAGCAGTTCTTC

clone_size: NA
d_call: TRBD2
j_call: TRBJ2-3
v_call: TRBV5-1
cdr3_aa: CASSFTTSGGPTSTDTQYF
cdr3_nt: TGCGCCAGCAGCTTCACCACTAGCGGGGGTCCTACTAGCACAGATACGCAGTATTTT

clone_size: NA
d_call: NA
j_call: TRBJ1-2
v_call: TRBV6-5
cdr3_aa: CASVPLWGDNYGYTF
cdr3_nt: TGTGCCAGCGTGCCCTTGTGGGGGGATAACTATGGCTACACCTTC

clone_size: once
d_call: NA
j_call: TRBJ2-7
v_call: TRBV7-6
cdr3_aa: CASSSWQGYEQYF
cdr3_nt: TGTGCCAGCAGCTCGTGGCAGGGCTACGAGCAGTACTTC

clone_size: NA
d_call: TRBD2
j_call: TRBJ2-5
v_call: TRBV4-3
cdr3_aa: CASSQGGGAGETQYF
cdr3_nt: TGCGCCAGCAGCCAAGGCGGGGGGGCCGGCGAGACCCAGTACTTC

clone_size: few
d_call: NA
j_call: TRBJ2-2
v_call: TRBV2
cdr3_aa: CASSEITELKWTGELFF
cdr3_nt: TGTGCCAGCAGTGAGATAACCGAACTAAAGTGGACCGGGGAGCTGTTTTTT

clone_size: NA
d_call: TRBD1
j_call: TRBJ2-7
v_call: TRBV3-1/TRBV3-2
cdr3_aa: CASSQGQGQHEQYF
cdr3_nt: TGTGCCAGCAGCCAGGGACAGGGTCAGCACGAGCAGTACTTC

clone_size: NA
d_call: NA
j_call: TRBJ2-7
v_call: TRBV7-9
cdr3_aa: CASSAADEQYF
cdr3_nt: TGTGCCAGCAGCGCAGCGGACGAGCAGTACTTC

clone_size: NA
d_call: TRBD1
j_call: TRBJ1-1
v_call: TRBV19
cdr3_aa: CASEGQGAEAFF
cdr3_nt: TGTGCCAGCGAGGGACAGGGGGCTGAAGCTTTCTTT

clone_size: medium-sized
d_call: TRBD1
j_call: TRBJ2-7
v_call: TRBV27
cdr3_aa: CASRRGGSRLDEQYF
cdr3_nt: TGTGCCAGCAGGAGAGGGGGCTCCCGATTGGACGAGCAGTACTTC

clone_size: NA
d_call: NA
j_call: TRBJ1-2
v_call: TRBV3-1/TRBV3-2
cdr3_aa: CASSQDPQGYGYTF
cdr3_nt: TGTGCCAGCAGCCAAGATCCGCAGGGCTATGGCTACACCTTC

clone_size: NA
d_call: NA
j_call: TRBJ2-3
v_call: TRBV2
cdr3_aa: CASSEEQDPTDTQYF
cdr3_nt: TGTGCCAGCAGTGAAGAACAGGACCCCACAGATACGCAGTATTTT

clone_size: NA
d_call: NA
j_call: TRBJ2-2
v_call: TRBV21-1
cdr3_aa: CASSSPEDRGPGELFF
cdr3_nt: TGTGCCAGCAGCTCCCCCGAGGACAGGGGCCCCGGGGAGCTGTTTTTT

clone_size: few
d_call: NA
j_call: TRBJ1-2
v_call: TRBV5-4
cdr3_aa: CASSPGGSGALGGYTF
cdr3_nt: TGTGCCAGCAGCCCTGGCGGTTCAGGGGCATTGGGCGGCTACACCTTC

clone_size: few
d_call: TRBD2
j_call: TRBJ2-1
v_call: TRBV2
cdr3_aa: CASSGPAGGQYEQFF
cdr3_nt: TGTGCCAGCAGTGGCCCGGCGGGGGGTCAGTATGAGCAGTTCTTC

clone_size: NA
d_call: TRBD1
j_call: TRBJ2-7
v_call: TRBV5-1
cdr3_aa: CASSLGQGAYEQYF
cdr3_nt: TGCGCCAGCAGCTTGGGGCAGGGGGCCTACGAGCAGTACTTC

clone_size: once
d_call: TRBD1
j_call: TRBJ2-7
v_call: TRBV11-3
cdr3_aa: CASSLTGVHEQYF
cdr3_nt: TGTGCCAGCAGCCTTACAGGGGTCCACGAGCAGTACTTC